These 21 T cell receptor beta chains were sequenced from one sample in a study of OX40 agonist ivuxolimab in advanced cancers. Sequenced by immunoSEQ multiplex PCR; TCRdb stores in-frame clones only, minus some. The sample consists of about 120,000 clones, around 93% of them appearing once. Sequenced here: CD4+ or CD8+ T cells sorted from blood, sampled in a trial of the OX40 agonist ivuxolimab. The source of these receptors is an adult with an advanced solid tumor such as melanoma, head and neck, liver or kidney cancer.

This chain uses TRBV28 with TRBJ2-5; 10 bases align to TRBD1. Per the germline V gene, CDR1 is MDHEN and CDR2 is SYDVKM. The CDR3 covers 15 residues. V was clipped by 5 bases and J by 9 bases; unmatched bases: 12. The CDR3 nucleotides are TGTGCCAGCAGTCAGCAGACAGGGGGCGCGGGGGCCCAGTACTTC. Translating it yields CASSQQTGGAGAQYF.

The chain has TRBV7-3 and TRBJ1-1; D is uncertain. The V and J ends lost 3 bases and 0 bases respectively, with 5 bases between them. Germline CDR1 is SGHTA and CDR2 is FQGTGA. The CDR3 totals 13 residues. This chain's CDR3 is CASSFGMNTEAFF. CDR3 sequence (DNA): TGTGCCAGCAGCTTTGGGATGAACACTGAAGCTTTCTTT.

This clone was seen a handful of times. This chain connects TRBV25-1 to TRBJ1-2, with D maybe TRBD1 (6 bases). The CDR3 consists of 13 residues. From germline, CDR1 is MGHDK and CDR2 SYGVNS. Trimming stripped 3 bases from V and 6 bases from J, with 11 bases between. CDR3 nucleotides: TGTGCCAGCAGTGATAACAGGGTCCATGGCTACACCTTC. It specifies CASSDNRVHGYTF.

In its sample, this clone was seen once. The genes are TRBV19 and TRBJ2-3, with TRBD1 matching over 7 bases. V dropped 2 bases and J dropped 4; count of bases not matched to a gene: 3. Germline values: CDR1 LNHDA, CDR2 SQIVND (reference sequence). The CDR3 totals 14 residues. This CDR3 reads CASSIKQGSDTQYF. Written as DNA, the CDR3 is TGTGCCAGTAGTATAAAACAGGGGTCAGATACGCAGTATTTT.

CDR3 sequence reads: CASSQKSGGYEQYF. The CDR3 DNA reads TGTGCCAGCAGCCAAAAAAGCGGCGGTTACGAGCAGTACTTC. V is TRBV16 and J is TRBJ2-7; TRBD2 is a possible D gene (5 bases). Trimming pared 2 bases from V and 4 bases from J, leaving 12 bases between. The CDR3 spans 14 residues. CDR1 and CDR2 from the germline V gene are KGHSY and FQNENV.

The V and J genes are TRBV6-1 and TRBJ1-1; 11 nucleotides agree with TRBD1. Per germline, CDR1 MNHNS and CDR2 SASEGT. The length of the CDR3 is 14 residues. V was clipped by 5 bases and J by 7 bases; unmatched bases: 6. The CDR3 sequence: CASSFPGTGGEAFF. CDR3 nucleotides: TGTGCCAGCAGTTTTCCTGGGACAGGGGGTGAAGCTTTCTTT.

The rearrangement links TRBV5-1 to TRBJ2-5, with 12 bases that match TRBD2. Germline V CDR1 and CDR2: SGHRS, YFSETQ. CDR3 length: 16 residues. V was pared by 3 bases and J by 2 bases, with 5 bases of the junction left unmatched. The CDR3: CASSYRTSGVQETQYF. The DNA for the CDR3 is TGCGCCAGCAGCTACCGGACTAGCGGGGTACAAGAGACCCAGTACTTC.

The chain employs TRBV7-9 and TRBJ1-3; TRBD1 is a possible D gene (5 bases). The germline V gene has CDR1 SEHNR and CDR2 FQNEAQ (reference sequence). There are 13 residues in the CDR3. V lost 5 bases to trimming and J lost 4 bases, with 9 bases between them. The CDR3, as DNA: TGTGCCAGCAGCGGGGGGTTGGGAAACACCATATATTTT. Translated, it gives CASSGGLGNTIYF.

V usage is TRBV5-1 and J usage is TRBJ2-2; 8 positions agree with TRBD2. This CDR3 region has 16 residues. Trimming cost V 4 bases and J 6 bases; bases outside gene matches: 11. Germline V lookup: CDR1 SGHRS, CDR2 YFSETQ. CDR3: CASSPNRGGSAGELFF. DNA for the CDR3: TGCGCCAGCAGCCCGAACCGGGGGGGCTCGGCCGGGGAGCTGTTTTTT.

The chain carries TRBV2 and TRBJ2-5; 10 bases are a match to TRBD2. V shed 6 bases and J 4 bases; nucleotides not matched to a gene: 8. Germline assignment: CDR1 SNHLY and CDR2 FYNNEI. This CDR3 has 15 amino acids. This CDR3 is CASSEEGLATETQYF. In DNA, the CDR3 is TGTGCCAGCAGCGAGGAGGGACTAGCGACAGAGACCCAGTACTTC.

Points on this clone: Compared with germline, one end of the junction differs, possibly owing to a read error. The chain is built from TRBV10-1 and TRBJ2-7; 9 bases match TRBD1. Looked up from germline, CDR1 is WNHNN and CDR2 is SYGVQD (reference sequence). The CDR3 covers 15 residues. This CDR3 is CASSKTRDRASRETF. The CDR3 DNA reads TGCGCCAGCAGCAAAACTCGGGACAGGGCCAGCCGAGAAACCTTC.

This rearrangement joins TRBV2 to TRBJ2-7; D is perhaps TRBD1 (6 bases). V gave up 1 base and J gave up 4 bases, with 17 bases separating them. The CDR3 covers 16 residues. CDR1 and CDR2 from the germline V gene are SNHLY and FYNNEI. The CDR3 sequence: CASSEVKPGHLYEQYF. The CDR3 DNA sequence: TGTGCCAGCAGTGAAGTCAAACCGGGACACTTGTACGAGCAGTACTTC.

CDR3 residues: CASSWGASGGYEQYF. The CDR3 region has the DNA TGCGCCAGCAGCTGGGGAGCTAGCGGGGGGTACGAGCAGTACTTC. The rearrangement joins TRBV5-1 to TRBJ2-7, with 11 positions matching TRBD2. Germline CDR1 SGHRS, CDR2 YFSETQ. With 3 bases clipped from V and 4 bases from J, the junction kept 6 bases outside the gene matches. The CDR3 consists of 15 residues.

The V and J genes are TRBV29-1 and TRBJ2-1; 7 bases align to TRBD2. The V gene's germline CDR1 is SQVTM and CDR2 ANQGSEA. V gave up 6 bases and J gave up 4 bases; unmatched junction bases: 24. CDR3 length: 19 amino acids. The CDR3 reads CSVGVVLGAGRETYNEQFF. The CDR3 DNA sequence: TGCAGCGTCGGCGTCGTGCTGGGAGCGGGAAGGGAAACTTACAATGAGCAGTTCTTC.

The genes are TRBV7-9 and TRBJ2-3; no firm D call. The CDR3 runs to 13 residues. With 0 bases removed from V and 6 bases from J, the gap between germline ends came to 7 bases. Germline lookup yields CDR1 SEHNR and CDR2 FQNEAQ (reference sequence). The CDR3 loop is CASSLAGPDTQYF. The CDR3 coding sequence is TGTGCCAGCAGCTTAGCGGGCCCCGATACGCAGTATTTT.

This clone came up a few times. The chain uses TRBV7-7 and TRBJ1-5, with 9 nucleotides matching TRBD1. Germline V gene lookup returns CDR1 SSHAT and CDR2 FNYEAQ (reference sequence). Trimming removed 3 bases from V and 9 bases from J; junction bases left unmatched: 3. The CDR3 is 13 residues long. As DNA, the CDR3 is TGTGCCAGCAGCTTGGGACAGGGCAGGCCCCAGCATTTT. Amino acid sequence: CASSLGQGRPQHF.

This clone was counted between two and nine times. This chain links TRBV27 with TRBJ2-7; the match to TRBD1 covers 8 bases. Germline trimming cut 6 bases from V and 2 bases from J; bases unmatched to any gene: 6. Per germline, CDR1 MNHEY and CDR2 SMNVEV (reference sequence). The CDR3 spans 14 residues. This chain's CDR3 is CASRRTGRTYEQYF. The CDR3 region has the DNA TGTGCCAGCAGGCGGACAGGGAGAACCTACGAGCAGTACTTC.

The chain recombines TRBV7-2 with TRBJ2-7; D might be TRBD1 (8 bases). The CDR3 has 14 amino acids. V was cut by 1 base and J by 6 bases, with 13 bases left in between. Germline V gene lookup returns CDR1 SGHTA and CDR2 FQGNSA. This CDR3 reads CASSLDRGGREQYF. The CDR3 DNA is TGTGCCAGCAGCTTAGACAGGGGGGGGCGCGAGCAGTACTTC.

The chain's CDR3 is CASSFPGGTHQPQHF. CDR3 DNA sequence: TGTGCCAGCAGCTTTCCAGGGGGCACCCATCAGCCCCAGCATTTT. The rearrangement joins TRBV7-2 to TRBJ1-5, with 8 bases lining up with TRBD1. V was pared by 3 bases and J by 5 bases, with 6 bases of the junction left unmatched. Per germline, CDR1 SGHTA and CDR2 FQGNSA. The CDR3 runs to 15 residues.

This rearrangement joins TRBV4-1 to TRBJ2-1; D is uncertain. Germline CDR1 MGHRA, CDR2 YSYEKL. This CDR3 has 14 amino acids. V lost 6 bases and J lost 4, with 13 bases in between. CDR3 coding DNA: TGCGCCAGCAGAAACACCCCCGCGTACAATGAGCAGTTCTTC. It is translated as CASRNTPAYNEQFF.

The chain joins TRBV19 to TRBJ1-5; D not resolved. Trimming took off 3 bases at V and 2 bases at J, with 11 bases between the two ends. Germline CDR1 reads LNHDA; CDR2 reads SQIVND (reference sequence). The length of the CDR3 is 15 residues. DNA for the CDR3: TGTGCCAGTAGTATTGGCACATGGGGCAATCAGCCCCAGCATTTT. Encoded protein: CASSIGTWGNQPQHF.